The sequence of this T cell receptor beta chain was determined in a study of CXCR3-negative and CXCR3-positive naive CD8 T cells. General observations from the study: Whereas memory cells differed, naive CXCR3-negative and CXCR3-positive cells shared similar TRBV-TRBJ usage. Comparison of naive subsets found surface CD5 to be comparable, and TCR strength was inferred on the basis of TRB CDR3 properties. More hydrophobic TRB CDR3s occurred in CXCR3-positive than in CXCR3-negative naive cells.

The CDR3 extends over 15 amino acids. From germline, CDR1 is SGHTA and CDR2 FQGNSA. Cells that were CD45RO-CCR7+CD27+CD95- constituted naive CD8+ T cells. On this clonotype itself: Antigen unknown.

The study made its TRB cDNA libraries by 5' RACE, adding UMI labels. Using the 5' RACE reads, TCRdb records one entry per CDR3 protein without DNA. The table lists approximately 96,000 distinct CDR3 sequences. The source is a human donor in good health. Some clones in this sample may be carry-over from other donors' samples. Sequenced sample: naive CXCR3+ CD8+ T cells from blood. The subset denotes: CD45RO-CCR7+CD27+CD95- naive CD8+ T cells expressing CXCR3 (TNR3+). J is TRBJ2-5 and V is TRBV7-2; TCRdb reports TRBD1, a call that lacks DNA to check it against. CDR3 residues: CASSSSAGAGETQYF.